The rows below give T cell receptor beta chains drawn from one sample of a study of shared clonotypes between healthy human individuals. Data came from immunoSEQ multiplex PCR; TCRdb stores just in-frame clones and leaves some out. Counted here are roughly 2 million clones, almost 96% occurring once; the ten biggest clones make up around 0.13%. The sequencing sample was made of naive CD4+ T cells sorted from blood. All receptors derive from a man in his late teens or twenties in good health. Each CDR3 is given with its conserved first and last residue. A D gene is named only where the DNA matches it firmly. A row's size may be missing; if present it is once, few, many or a size class.

v_gene: TRBV5-1; j_gene: TRBJ2-3; d_gene: TRBD1; len: 14; abundance: .; CDR3nt: TGCGCCAGCAGGACAGGGGTGGATCCAGATACGCAGTATTTT; CDR3aa: CASRTGVDPDTQYF
v_gene: TRBV2; j_gene: TRBJ1-2; d_gene: .; len: 15; abundance: .; CDR3nt: TGTGCCAGCAGCCCGGGACTTACTTATTCCTATGGCTACACCTTC; CDR3aa: CASSPGLTYSYGYTF
v_gene: TRBV6-5; j_gene: TRBJ2-7; d_gene: TRBD2; len: 16; abundance: .; CDR3nt: TGTGCCAGCAGTTACTCGGAGGCGGGAGGGCGCTACGAGCAGTACTTC; CDR3aa: CASSYSEAGGRYEQYF
v_gene: TRBV7-8; j_gene: TRBJ1-5; d_gene: TRBD1; len: 15; abundance: .; CDR3nt: TGTGCCAGCAGCCCTACGGACAGGACAAATCAGCCCCAGCATTTT; CDR3aa: CASSPTDRTNQPQHF
v_gene: TRBV28; j_gene: TRBJ1-4; d_gene: TRBD1; len: 12; abundance: once; CDR3nt: TGTGCCGGCAACAGGGGTGGCGAAAAACTGTTTTTT; CDR3aa: CAGNRGGEKLFF
v_gene: TRBV7-3; j_gene: TRBJ2-2; d_gene: .; len: 14; abundance: .; CDR3nt: TGTGCCAGCAGCCCACAGGGTTTGTCCGGGGAGCTGTTTTTT; CDR3aa: CASSPQGLSGELFF
v_gene: TRBV18; j_gene: TRBJ2-2; d_gene: .; len: 16; abundance: .; CDR3nt: TGTGCCAGCTCACCACCGGGCGGCCTGAACACCGGGGAGCTGTTTTTT; CDR3aa: CASSPPGGLNTGELFF
v_gene: TRBV5-8; j_gene: TRBJ1-1; d_gene: .; len: 14; abundance: .; CDR3nt: TGTGCCAGCAGAGGTTTAGGGGGATTGACTGAAGCTTTCTTT; CDR3aa: CASRGLGGLTEAFF
v_gene: TRBV30; j_gene: TRBJ1-3; d_gene: .; len: 14; abundance: .; CDR3nt: TGTGCCTGGAGACTAAAGGGTACTGGAAACACCATATATTTT; CDR3aa: CAWRLKGTGNTIYF
v_gene: TRBV10-3; j_gene: TRBJ2-5; d_gene: .; len: 15; abundance: once; CDR3nt: TGTGCCATCGCTCCGGGACACTCAACCAGGGGGGCCCAGTACTTC; CDR3aa: CAIAPGHSTRGAQYF
v_gene: TRBV7-9; j_gene: TRBJ2-1; d_gene: TRBD1; len: 16; abundance: .; CDR3nt: TGTGCCAGCAGCACGCGGGACAGGGGGTATTACAATGAGCAGTTCTTC; CDR3aa: CASSTRDRGYYNEQFF
v_gene: TRBV5-6; j_gene: TRBJ2-7; d_gene: .; len: 12; abundance: once; CDR3nt: TGTGCCAGCAGCTTACTAGCCTACGAGCAGTACTTC; CDR3aa: CASSLLAYEQYF